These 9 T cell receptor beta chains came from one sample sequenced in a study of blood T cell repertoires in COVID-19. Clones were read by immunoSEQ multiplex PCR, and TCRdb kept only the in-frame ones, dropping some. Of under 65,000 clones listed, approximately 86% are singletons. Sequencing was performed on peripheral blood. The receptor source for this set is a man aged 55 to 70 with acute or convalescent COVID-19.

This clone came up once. For the CDR3, the DNA is TGTGCCAGCAGCTTAGATGCGGATACGCAGTATTTT. Its protein product is CASSLDADTQYF. J is TRBJ2-3 and V is TRBV7-2, with D unresolved. This CDR3 contains 12 residues. Trimming stripped 1 base from V and 6 bases from J, with 5 bases between. CDR1 and CDR2 (germline): SGHTA, FQGNSA.

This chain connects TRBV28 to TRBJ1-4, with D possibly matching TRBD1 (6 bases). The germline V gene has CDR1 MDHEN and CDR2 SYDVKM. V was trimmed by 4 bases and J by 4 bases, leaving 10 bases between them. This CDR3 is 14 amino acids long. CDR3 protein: CASSSGQLNEKLFF. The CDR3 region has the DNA TGTGCCAGCAGTTCAGGACAGCTTAATGAAAAACTGTTTTTT.

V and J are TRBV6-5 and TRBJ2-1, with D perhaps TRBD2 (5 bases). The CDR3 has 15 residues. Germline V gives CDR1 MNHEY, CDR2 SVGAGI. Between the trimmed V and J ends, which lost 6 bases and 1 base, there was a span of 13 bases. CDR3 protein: CASSLTSGSYNEQFF. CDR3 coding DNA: TGTGCCAGCAGCCTAACTAGTGGATCCTACAATGAGCAGTTCTTC.

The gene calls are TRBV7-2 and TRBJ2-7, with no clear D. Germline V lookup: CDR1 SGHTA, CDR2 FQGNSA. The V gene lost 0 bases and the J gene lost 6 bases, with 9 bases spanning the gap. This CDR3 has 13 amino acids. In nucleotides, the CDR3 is TGTGCCAGCAGCTTAGCGTCCCGAGGCGAGCAGTACTTC. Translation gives CASSLASRGEQYF.

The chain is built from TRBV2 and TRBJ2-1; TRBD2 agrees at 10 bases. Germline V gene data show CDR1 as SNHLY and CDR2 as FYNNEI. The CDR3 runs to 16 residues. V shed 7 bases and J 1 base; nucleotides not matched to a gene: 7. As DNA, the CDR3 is TGTGCCAGCAACAGCGGGAGGGCCTTGTCCTACAATGAGCAGTTCTTC. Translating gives CASNSGRALSYNEQFF.

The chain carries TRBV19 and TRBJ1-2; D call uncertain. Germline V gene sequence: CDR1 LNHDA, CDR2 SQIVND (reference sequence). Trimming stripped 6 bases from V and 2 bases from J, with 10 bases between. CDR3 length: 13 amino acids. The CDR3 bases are TGTGCCAGTAGGGCCGGACTCAACTATGGCTACACCTTC. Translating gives CASRAGLNYGYTF.

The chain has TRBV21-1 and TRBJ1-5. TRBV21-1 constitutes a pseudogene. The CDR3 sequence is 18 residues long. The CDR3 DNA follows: TGTGCCAGCAGCAAAGACTGGGGGGGCAGTATACCTAGTCAGCCCCAGCATTTT. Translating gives CASSKDWGGSIPSQPQHF.

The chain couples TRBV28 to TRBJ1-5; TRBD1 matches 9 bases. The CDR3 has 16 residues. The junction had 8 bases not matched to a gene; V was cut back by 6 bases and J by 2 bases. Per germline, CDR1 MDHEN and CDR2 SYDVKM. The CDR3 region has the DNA TGTGCCAGCAGACCACAGGGGGCTGGGGGCAATCAGCCCCAGCATTTT. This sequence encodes CASRPQGAGGNQPQHF.

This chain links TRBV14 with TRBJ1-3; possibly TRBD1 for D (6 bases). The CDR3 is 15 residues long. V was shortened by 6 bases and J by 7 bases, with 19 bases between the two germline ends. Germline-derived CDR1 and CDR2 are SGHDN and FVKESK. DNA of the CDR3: TGTGCCAGCAGTTACGGCAGGGGCCCGCGGAACACCATATATTTT. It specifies CASSYGRGPRNTIYF.